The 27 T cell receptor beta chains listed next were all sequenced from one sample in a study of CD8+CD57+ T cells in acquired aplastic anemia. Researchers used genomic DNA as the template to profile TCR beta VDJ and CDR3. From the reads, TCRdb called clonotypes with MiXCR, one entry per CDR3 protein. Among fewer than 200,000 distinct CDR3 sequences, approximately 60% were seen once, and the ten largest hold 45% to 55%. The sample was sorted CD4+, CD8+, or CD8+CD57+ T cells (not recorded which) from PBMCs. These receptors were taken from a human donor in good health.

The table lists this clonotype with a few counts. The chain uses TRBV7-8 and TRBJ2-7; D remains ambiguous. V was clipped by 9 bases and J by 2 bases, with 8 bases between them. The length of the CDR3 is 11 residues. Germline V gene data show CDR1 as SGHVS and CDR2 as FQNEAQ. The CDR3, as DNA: TGTGCCAGTAGTACCCCCTACGAGCAGTACTTC. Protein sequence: CASSTPYEQYF.

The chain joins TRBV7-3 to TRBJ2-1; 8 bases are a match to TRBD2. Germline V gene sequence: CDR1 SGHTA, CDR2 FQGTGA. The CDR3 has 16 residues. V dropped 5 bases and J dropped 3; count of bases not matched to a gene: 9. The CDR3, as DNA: TGTGCCAGCAGCCCTCCCGGGCGGGAGGACTACAATGAGCAGTTCTTC. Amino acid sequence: CASSPPGREDYNEQFF.

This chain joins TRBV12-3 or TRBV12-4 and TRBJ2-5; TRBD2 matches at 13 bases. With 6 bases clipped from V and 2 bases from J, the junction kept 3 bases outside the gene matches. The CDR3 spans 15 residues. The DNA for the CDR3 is TGTGCCAGCAGCCGACTAGCGGGGGGTCAAGAGACCCAGTACTTC. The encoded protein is CASSRLAGGQETQYF.

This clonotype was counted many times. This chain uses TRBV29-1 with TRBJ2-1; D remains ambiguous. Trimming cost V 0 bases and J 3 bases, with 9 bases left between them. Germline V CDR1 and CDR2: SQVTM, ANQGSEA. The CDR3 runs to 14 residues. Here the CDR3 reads CSVEDWSDYNEQFF. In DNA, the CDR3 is TGCAGCGTTGAAGATTGGTCCGACTACAATGAGCAGTTCTTC.

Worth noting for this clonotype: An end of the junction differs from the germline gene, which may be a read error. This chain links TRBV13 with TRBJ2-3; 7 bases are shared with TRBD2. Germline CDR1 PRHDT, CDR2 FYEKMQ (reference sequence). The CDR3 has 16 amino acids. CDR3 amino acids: CASSVGLADSTDTQYF. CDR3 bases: TGTGCCAGCAGCGTAGGCCTAGCGGATAGCACAGATACGCAGTATTTT.

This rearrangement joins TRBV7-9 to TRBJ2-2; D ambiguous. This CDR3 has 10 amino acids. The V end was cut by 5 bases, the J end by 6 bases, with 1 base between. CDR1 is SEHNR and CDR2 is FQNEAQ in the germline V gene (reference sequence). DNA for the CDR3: TGTGCCAGCAGCCCCGGGGAGCTGTTTTTT. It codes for CASSPGELFF.

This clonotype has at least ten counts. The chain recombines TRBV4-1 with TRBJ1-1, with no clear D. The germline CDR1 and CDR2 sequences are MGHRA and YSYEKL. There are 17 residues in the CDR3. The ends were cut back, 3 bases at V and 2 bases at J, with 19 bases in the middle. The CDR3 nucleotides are TGCGCCAGCAGCCAGGGCTACTTCCAGGCAGGAAACACTGAAGCTTTCTTT. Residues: CASSQGYFQAGNTEAFF.

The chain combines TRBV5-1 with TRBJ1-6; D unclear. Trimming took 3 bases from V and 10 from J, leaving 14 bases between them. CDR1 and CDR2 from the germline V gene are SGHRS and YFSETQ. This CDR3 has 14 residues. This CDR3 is CASSSGQVGSPLHF. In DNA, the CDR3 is TGCGCCAGCAGCTCAGGCCAGGTCGGGTCACCCCTCCACTTT.

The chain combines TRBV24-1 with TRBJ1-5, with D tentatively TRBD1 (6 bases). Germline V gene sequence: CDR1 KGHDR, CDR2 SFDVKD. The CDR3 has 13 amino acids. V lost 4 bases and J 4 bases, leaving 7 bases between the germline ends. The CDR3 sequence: CATSEDSNQPQHF. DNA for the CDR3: TGTGCCACCAGTGAGGACAGTAATCAGCCCCAGCATTTT.

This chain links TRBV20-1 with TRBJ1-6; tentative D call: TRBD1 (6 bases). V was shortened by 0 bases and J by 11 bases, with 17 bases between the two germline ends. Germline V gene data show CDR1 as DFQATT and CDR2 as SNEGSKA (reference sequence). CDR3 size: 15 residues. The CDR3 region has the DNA TGCAGTGCTAGAGATCAATCCAGGGGTAAGACACCCCTCCACTTT. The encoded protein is CSARDQSRGKTPLHF.

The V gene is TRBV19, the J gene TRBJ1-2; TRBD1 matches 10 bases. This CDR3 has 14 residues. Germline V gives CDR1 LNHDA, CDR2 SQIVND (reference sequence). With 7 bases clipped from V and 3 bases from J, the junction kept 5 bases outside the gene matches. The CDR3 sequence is CASNPGQGHYGYTF. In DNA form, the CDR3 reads TGTGCCAGTAACCCGGGACAGGGGCACTATGGCTACACCTTC.

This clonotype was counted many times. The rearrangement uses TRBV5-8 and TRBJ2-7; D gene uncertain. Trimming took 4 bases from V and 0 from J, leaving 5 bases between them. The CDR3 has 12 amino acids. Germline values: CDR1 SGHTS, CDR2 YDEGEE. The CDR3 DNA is TGTGCCAGCAGCCCCTTCTCCTACGAGCAGTACTTC. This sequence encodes CASSPFSYEQYF.

CDR3 sequence: CASSVDRRQGGYGYTF. The CDR3, as DNA: TGTGCCAGCAGCGTAGATCGGAGACAGGGGGGCTATGGCTACACCTTC. The chain links TRBV9 to TRBJ1-2, with 9 bases aligning to TRBD1. With V trimmed by 0 bases and J by 4 bases, 7 bases remained unmatched. CDR1 and CDR2 (germline): SGDLS, YYNGEE. The CDR3 loop spans 16 amino acids.

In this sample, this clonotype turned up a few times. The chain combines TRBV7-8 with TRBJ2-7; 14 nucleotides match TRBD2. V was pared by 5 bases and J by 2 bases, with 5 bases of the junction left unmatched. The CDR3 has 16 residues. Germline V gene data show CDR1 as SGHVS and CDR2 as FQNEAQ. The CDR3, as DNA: TGTGCCAGCAGCCGGGGACTAGCGGGGGTTCCCTACGAGCAGTACTTC. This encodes CASSRGLAGVPYEQYF.

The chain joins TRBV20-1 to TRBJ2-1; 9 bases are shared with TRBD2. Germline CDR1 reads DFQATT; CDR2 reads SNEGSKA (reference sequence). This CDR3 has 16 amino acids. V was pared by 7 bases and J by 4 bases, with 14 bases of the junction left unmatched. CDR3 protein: CSVHPTQRGDYNEQFF. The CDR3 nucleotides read TGCAGTGTTCATCCCACCCAGCGGGGGGATTACAATGAGCAGTTCTTC.

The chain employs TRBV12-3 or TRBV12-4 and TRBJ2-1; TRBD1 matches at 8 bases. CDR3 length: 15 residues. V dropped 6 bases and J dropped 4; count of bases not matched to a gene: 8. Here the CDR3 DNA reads TGTGCCAGCAGACCCCGGGACAGGAGATACAATGAGCAGTTCTTC. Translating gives CASRPRDRRYNEQFF.

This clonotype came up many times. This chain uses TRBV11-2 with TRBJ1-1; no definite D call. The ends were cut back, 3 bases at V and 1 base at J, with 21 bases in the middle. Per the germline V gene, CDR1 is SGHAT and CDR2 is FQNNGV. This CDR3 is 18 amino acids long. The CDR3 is CASSFYPAGTSTNTEAFF. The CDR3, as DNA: TGTGCCAGCAGCTTTTACCCTGCGGGAACCTCCACGAACACTGAAGCTTTCTTT.

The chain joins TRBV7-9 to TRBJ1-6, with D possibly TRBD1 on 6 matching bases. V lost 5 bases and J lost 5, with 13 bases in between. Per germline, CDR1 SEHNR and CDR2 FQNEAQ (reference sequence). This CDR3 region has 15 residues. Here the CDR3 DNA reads TGTGCCAGCAGCCCCCGAGGGGGGCATAATTCACCCCTCCACTTT. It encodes CASSPRGGHNSPLHF.

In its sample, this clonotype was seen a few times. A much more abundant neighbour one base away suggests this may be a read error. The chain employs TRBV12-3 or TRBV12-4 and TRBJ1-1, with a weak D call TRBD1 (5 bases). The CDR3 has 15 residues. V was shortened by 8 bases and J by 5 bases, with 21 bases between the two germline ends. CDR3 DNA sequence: TGTGCCAGCCGACCGGGACGGGGGGGGAGGACTGAAGCTTTCTTT. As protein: CASRPGRGGRTEAFF.

The CDR3 loop reads CASSLSPAGQGNNEQFF. In nucleotides, the CDR3 is TGCGCCAGCAGCTTAAGCCCCGCGGGACAGGGCAACAATGAGCAGTTCTTC. This chain links TRBV5-1 with TRBJ2-1, with 9 bases identical to TRBD1. The CDR3 is made up of 17 amino acids. Germline V CDR1 and CDR2: SGHRS, YFSETQ. Trimming removed 2 bases from V and 5 bases from J; junction bases left unmatched: 11.

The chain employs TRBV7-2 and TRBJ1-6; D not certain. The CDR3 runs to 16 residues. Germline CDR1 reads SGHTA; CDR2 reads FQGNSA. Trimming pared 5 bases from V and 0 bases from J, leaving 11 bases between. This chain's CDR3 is CASSRDTSSYNSPLHF. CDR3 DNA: TGTGCCAGCAGCCGGGATACCAGCTCCTATAATTCACCCCTCCACTTT.

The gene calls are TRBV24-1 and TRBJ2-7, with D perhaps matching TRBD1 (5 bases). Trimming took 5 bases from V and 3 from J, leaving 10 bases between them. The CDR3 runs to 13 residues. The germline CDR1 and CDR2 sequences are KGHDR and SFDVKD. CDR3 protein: CATSGTGIYEQYF. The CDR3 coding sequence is TGTGCCACCAGTGGAACAGGTATCTACGAGCAGTACTTC.

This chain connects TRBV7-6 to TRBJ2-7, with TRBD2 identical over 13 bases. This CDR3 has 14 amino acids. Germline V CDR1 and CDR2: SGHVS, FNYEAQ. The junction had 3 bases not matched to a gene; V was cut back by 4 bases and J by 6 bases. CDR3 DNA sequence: TGTGCCAGCAGCTCACTAGCGGGAGGGCCCGAGCAGTACTTC. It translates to CASSSLAGGPEQYF.

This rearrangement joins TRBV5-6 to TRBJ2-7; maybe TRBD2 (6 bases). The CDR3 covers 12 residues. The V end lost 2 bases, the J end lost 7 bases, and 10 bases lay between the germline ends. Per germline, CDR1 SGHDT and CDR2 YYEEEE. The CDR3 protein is CASSFPGREQYF. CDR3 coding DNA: TGTGCCAGCAGCTTCCCAGGGAGGGAGCAGTACTTC.

The CDR3 is CASSWGSDEQYF. The CDR3 DNA sequence: TGCGCCAGCAGCTGGGGGTCAGACGAGCAGTACTTC. This chain connects TRBV5-1 to TRBJ2-7; D tentatively reads TRBD1 or TRBD2 (5 bases each). Trimming cost V 3 bases and J 5 bases, with 9 bases left between them. The CDR3 runs 12 residues. Germline V gene sequence: CDR1 SGHRS, CDR2 YFSETQ.

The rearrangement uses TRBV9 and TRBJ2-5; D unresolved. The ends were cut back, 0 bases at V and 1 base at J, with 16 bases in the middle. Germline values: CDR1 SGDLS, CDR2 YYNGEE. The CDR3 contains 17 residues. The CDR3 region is CASSVGFGVSVQETQYF. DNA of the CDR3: TGTGCCAGCAGCGTAGGGTTTGGAGTGAGCGTCCAAGAGACCCAGTACTTC.

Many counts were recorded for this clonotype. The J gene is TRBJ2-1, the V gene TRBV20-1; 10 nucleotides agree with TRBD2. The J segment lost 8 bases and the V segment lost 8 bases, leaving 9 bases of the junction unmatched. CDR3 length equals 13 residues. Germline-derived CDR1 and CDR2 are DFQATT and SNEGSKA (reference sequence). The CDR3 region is CSQAGGLVHEQFF. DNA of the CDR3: TGCAGTCAAGCGGGAGGGCTCGTTCATGAGCAGTTCTTC.